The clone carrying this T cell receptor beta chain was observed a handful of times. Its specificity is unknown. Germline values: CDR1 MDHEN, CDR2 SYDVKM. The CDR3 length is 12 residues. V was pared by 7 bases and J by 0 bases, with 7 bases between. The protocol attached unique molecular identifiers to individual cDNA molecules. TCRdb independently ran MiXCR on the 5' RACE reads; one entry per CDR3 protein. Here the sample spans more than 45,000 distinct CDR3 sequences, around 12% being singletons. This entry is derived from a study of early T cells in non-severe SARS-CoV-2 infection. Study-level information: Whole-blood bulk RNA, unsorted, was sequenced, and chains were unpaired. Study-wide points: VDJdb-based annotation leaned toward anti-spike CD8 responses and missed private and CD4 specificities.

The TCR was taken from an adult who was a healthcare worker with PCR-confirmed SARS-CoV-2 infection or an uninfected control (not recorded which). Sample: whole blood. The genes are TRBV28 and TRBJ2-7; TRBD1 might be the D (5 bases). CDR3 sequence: CASTRDSYEQYF. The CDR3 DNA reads TGTGCCAGCACCAGGGACTCCTACGAGCAGTACTTC.